This T cell receptor (beta chain) was found in a study of T cells after somatic rescue of genetic block. The data were produced by immunoSEQ multiplex PCR, yet TCRdb's version contains in-frame clones alone and is incomplete. The sample includes 110,000 or so clones, about 93% of them seen just once. The sample comprised peripheral blood mononuclear cells (PBMCs). The sequence was obtained from a woman aged 18-35 years.

This CDR3 is CASSSGPPGGETQYF. The CDR3 nucleotides read TGTGCCAGCAGCTCGGGACCGCCCGGTGGGGAGACCCAGTACTTC. V is TRBV7-3 and J is TRBJ2-5, with D possibly being TRBD1 or TRBD2 (5 bases each). Trimming removed 4 bases at V and 5 bases at J, with 17 bases between. The CDR3 consists of 15 residues. Germline CDR1 and CDR2: SGHTA and FQGTGA.